This T cell receptor (beta chain) stems from a study of blood T cell repertoires in COVID-19. Study context: COVID-19 samples, acute and convalescent, were from the United States, Italy and Spain. PBMCs, B-cell-depleted T cells, or T cells were the source of the cDNA or gDNA that made up the material.

This clone was seen a single time. At one end the junction does not follow the germline gene, possibly because of a read error. Germline loops: CDR1 SGDLS, CDR2 YYNGEE. This CDR3 region has 15 residues. Per the authors' pipeline: Cell counts per sample came from amplifying reference gene primers. Assay: immunoSEQ multiplex PCR; the TCRdb copy retains only in-frame clones and omits some. V and J calls and clone size are copied from that table; D and trimming were computed from the DNA. Counted here are 60,000 or so clones, around 89% occurring once; the ten biggest clones make up about 13%. The V gene is TRBV9, the J gene TRBJ2-1; 10 nucleotides line up with TRBD2. The clonotype comes from a man in his 60s with active COVID-19. Sequencing was carried out using peripheral blood. CDR3 sequence: CASTLGASGRNGQFF. Here the CDR3 DNA reads TGTGCCAGCACCCTCGGGGCTAGCGGGAGAAATGGGCAGTTCTTC.